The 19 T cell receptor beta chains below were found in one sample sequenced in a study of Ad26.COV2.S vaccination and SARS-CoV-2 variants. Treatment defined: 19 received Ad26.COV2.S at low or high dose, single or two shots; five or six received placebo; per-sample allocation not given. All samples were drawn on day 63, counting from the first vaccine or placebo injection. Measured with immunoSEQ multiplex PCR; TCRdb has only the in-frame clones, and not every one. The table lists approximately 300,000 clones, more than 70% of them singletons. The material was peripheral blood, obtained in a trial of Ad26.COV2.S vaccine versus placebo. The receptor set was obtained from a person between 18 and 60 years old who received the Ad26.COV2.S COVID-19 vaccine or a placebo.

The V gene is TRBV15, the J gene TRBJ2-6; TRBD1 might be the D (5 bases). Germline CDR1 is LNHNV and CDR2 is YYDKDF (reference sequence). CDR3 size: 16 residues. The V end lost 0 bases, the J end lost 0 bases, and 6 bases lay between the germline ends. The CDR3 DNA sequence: TGTGCCACCAGCAGAGAAGGACACTCTGGGGCCAACGTCCTGACTTTC. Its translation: CATSREGHSGANVLTF.

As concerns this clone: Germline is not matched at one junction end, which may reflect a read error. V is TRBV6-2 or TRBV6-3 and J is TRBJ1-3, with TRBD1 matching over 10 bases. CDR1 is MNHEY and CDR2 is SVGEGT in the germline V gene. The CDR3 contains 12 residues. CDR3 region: CASSSFPGQGSF. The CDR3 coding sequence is TGTGCCAGCAGCTCCTTTCCGGGACAGGGGTCCTTC.

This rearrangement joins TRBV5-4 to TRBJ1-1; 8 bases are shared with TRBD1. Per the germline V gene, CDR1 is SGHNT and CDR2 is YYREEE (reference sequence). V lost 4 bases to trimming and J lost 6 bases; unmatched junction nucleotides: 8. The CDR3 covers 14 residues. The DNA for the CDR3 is TGTGCCAGCAGCCCTGAGACAGGGGAGCCTGAAGCTTTCTTT. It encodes CASSPETGEPEAFF.

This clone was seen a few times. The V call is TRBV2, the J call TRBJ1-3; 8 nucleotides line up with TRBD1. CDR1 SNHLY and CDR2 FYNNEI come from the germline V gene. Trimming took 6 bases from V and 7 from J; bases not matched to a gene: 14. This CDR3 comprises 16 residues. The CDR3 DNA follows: TGTGCCAGCAGGGGCGACAGGGGACACCGGGGGAACACCATATATTTT. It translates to CASRGDRGHRGNTIYF.

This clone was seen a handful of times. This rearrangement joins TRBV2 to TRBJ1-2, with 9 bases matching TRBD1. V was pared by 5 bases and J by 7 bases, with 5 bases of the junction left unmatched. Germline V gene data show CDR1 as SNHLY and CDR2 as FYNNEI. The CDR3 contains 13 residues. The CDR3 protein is CASSSTGGGGYTF. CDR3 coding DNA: TGTGCCAGCAGTTCCACAGGGGGCGGTGGCTACACCTTC. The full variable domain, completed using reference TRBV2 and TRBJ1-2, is EPEVTQTPSHQVTQMGQEVILRCVPISNHLYFYWYRQILGQKVEFLVSFYNNEISEKSEIFDDQFSVERPDGSNFTLKIRSTKLEDSAMYFCASSSTGGGGYTFGSGTRLTVV.

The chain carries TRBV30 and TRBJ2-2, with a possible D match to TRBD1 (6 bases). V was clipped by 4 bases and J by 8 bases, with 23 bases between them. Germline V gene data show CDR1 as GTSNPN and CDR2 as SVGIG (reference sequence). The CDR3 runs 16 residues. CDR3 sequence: CAWNGAGDSSWGELFF. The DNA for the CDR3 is TGTGCCTGGAACGGGGCAGGGGATTCTTCTTGGGGGGAGCTGTTTTTT. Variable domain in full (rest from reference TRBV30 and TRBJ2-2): SQTIHQWPATLVQPVGSPLSLECTVEGTSNPNLYWYRQAAGRGLQLLFYSVGIGQISSEVPQNLSASRPQDRQFILSSKKLLLSDSGFYLCAWNGAGDSSWGELFFGEGSRLTVL.

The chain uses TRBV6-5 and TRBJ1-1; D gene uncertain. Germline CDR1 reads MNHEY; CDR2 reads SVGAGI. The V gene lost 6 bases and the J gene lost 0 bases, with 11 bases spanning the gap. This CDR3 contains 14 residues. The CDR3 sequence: CASRTPALNTEAFF. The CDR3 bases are TGTGCCAGCAGGACCCCTGCGCTGAACACTGAAGCTTTCTTT.

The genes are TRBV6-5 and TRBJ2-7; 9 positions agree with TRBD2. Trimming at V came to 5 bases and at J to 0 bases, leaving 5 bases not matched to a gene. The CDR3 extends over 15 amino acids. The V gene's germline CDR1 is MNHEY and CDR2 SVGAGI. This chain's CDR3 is CASSSLAGTSYEQYF. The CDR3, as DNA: TGTGCCAGCAGTAGCCTAGCGGGGACCTCCTACGAGCAGTACTTC.

The CDR3 protein is CASSLGYRGGTGELFF. CDR3 in DNA: TGTGCCAGCAGCTTAGGGTACCGGGGGGGCACCGGGGAGCTGTTTTTT. V usage is TRBV7-2 and J usage is TRBJ2-2, with 8 bases fitting TRBD2. CDR3 length: 16 amino acids. Germline trimming cut 1 base from V and 4 bases from J; bases unmatched to any gene: 5. The germline V gene has CDR1 SGHTA and CDR2 FQGNSA.

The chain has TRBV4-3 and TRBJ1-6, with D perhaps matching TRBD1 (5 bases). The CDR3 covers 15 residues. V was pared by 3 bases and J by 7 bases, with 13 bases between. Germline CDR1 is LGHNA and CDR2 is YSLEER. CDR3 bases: TGCGCCAGCAGCCAGGGGACGGCCTCAAATTCACCCCTCCACTTT. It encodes CASSQGTASNSPLHF.

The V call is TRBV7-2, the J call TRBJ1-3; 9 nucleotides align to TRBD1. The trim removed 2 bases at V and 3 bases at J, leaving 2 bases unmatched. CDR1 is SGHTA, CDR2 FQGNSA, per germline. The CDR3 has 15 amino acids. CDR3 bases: TGTGCCAGCAGCTTACGGACAGGGGTTGGAAACACCATATATTTT. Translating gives CASSLRTGVGNTIYF.

The CDR3 DNA sequence: TGTGCCAGCAGCTTAGACGGGGGGACGTGGAATCAGCCCCAGCATTTT. Translating it yields CASSLDGGTWNQPQHF. The chain carries TRBV11-2 and TRBJ1-5; perhaps TRBD1 as D (5 bases). CDR3 length equals 16 residues. Between the trimmed V and J ends, which lost 0 bases and 4 bases, there was a span of 13 bases. CDR1 and CDR2 from the germline V gene are SGHAT and FQNNGV.

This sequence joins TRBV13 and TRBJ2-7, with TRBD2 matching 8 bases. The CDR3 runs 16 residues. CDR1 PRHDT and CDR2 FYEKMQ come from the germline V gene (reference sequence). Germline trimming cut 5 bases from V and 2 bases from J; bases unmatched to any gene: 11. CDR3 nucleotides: TGTGCCAGCAGCCCCCCGGGACTAGAAGAACCCTACGAGCAGTACTTC. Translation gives CASSPPGLEEPYEQYF.

The CDR3 region is CASSIGTDTQYF. Here the CDR3 DNA reads TGTGCCAGTAGTATAGGAACAGATACGCAGTATTTT. The chain couples TRBV19 to TRBJ2-3; D gene uncertain. Germline V gene data show CDR1 as LNHDA and CDR2 as SQIVND (reference sequence). Trimming took 1 base from V and 3 from J, leaving 2 bases between them. This CDR3 spans 12 amino acids.

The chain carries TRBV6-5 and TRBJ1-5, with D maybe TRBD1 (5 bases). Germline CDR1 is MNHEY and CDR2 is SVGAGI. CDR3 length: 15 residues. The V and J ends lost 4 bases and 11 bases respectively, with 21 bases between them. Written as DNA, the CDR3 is TGTGCCAGCAGTTCGGTCGGAGCAGGGCCCTTTGCCCAGCATTTT. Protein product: CASSSVGAGPFAQHF.

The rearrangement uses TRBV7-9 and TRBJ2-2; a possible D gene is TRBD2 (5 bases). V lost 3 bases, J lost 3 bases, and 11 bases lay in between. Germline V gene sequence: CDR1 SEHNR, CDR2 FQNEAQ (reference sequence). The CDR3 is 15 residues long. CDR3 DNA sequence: TGTGCCAGCAGCTTCCGTGAGGGTTACACCGGGGAGCTGTTTTTT. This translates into CASSFREGYTGELFF.

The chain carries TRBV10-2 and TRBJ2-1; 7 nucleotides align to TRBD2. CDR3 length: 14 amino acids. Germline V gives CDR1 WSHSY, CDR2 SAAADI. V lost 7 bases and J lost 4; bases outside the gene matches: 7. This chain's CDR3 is CASTEAGSYNEQFF. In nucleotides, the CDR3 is TGCGCCAGCACAGAAGCGGGGTCATACAATGAGCAGTTCTTC.

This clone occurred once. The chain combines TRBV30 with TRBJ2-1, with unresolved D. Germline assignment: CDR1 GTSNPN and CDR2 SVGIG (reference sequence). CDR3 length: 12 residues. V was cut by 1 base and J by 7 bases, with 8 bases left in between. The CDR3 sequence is CAWSALGNEQFF. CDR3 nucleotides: TGTGCCTGGAGTGCCCTTGGGAATGAGCAGTTCTTC.

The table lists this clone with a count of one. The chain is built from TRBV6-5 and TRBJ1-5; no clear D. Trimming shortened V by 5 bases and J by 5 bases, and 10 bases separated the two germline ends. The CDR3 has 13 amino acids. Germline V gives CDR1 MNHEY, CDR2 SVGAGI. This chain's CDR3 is CASSRNFDQPQHF. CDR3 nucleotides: TGTGCCAGCAGTCGAAACTTCGATCAGCCCCAGCATTTT.